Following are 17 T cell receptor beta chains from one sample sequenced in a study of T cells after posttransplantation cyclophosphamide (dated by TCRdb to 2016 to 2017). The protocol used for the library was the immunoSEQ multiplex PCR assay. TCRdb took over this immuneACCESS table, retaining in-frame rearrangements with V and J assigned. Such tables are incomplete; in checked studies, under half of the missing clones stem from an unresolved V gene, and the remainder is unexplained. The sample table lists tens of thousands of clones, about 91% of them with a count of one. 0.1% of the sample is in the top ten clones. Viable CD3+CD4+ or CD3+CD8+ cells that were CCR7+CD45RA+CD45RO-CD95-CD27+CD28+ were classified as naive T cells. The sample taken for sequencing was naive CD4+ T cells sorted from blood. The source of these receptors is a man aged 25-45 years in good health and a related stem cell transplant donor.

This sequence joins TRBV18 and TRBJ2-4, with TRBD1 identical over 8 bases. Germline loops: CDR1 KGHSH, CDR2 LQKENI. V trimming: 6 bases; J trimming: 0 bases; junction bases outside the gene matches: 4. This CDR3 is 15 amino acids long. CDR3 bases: TGTGCCAGCTCGACAGGGGTGGGAGCCAAAAACATTCAGTACTTC. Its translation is CASSTGVGAKNIQYF.

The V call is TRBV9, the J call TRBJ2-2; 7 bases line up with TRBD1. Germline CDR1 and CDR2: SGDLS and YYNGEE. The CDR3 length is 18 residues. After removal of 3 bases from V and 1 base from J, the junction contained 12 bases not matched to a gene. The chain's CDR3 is CASSEVLTGSGNTGELFF. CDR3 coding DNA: TGTGCCAGCAGCGAGGTTTTGACAGGGTCCGGGAACACCGGGGAGCTGTTTTTT.

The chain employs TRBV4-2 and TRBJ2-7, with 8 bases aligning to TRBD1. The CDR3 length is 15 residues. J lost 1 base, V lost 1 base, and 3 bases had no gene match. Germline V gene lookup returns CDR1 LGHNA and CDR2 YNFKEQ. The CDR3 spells CASSQAGQVSYEQYF. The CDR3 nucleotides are TGTGCCAGCAGCCAAGCGGGACAGGTATCCTACGAGCAGTACTTC.

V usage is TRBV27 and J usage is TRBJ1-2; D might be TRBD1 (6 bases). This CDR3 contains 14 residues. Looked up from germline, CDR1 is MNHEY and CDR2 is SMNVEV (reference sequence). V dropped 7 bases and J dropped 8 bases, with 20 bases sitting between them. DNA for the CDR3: TGTGCCAGCACTAAAATCGGGGGGCCGGCCGGCTACACCTTC. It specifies CASTKIGGPAGYTF.

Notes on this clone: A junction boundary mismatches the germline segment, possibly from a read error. For the CDR3, the DNA is TGTGCCAGCAGCTTCGCCGGTAGCGGTAGCGGGATGGACTTC. It yields the protein CASSFAGSGSGMDF. V usage is TRBV2 and J usage is TRBJ2-4, with TRBD2 identical over 8 bases. Germline loops: CDR1 SNHLY, CDR2 FYNNEI. The CDR3 covers 14 residues.

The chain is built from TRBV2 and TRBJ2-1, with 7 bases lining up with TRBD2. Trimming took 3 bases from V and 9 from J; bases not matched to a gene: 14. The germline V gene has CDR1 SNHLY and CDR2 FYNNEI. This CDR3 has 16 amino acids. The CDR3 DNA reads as TGTGCCAGCAGTGACCAGCGGGGCACCCTAATAGGTGAGCAGTTCTTC. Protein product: CASSDQRGTLIGEQFF.

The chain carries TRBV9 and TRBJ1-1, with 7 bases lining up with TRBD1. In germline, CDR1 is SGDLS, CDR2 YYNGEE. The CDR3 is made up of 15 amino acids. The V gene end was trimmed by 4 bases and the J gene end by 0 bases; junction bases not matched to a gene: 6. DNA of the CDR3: TGTGCCAGCAGCAGAGAGGGGGCGTTGAACACTGAAGCTTTCTTT. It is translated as CASSREGALNTEAFF.

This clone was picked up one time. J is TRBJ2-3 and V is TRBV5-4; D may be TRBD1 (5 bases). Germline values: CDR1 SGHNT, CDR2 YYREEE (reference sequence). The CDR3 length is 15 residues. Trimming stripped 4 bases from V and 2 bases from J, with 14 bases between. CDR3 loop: CASSGIRGNTDTQYF. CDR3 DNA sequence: TGTGCCAGCAGCGGCATAAGGGGAAACACAGATACGCAGTATTTT.

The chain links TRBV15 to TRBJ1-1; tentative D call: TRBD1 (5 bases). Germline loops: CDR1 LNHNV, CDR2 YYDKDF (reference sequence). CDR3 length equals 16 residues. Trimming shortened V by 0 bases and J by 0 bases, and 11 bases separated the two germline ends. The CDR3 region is CATSREYRTMNTEAFF. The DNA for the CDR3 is TGTGCCACCAGCAGAGAATACAGGACAATGAACACTGAAGCTTTCTTT.

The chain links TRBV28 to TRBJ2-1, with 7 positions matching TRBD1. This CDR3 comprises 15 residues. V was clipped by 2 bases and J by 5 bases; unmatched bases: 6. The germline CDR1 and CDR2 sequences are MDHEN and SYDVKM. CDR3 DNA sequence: TGTGCCAGCAGTTTAATAGGGGGCGTAGACAATGAGCAGTTCTTC. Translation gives CASSLIGGVDNEQFF.

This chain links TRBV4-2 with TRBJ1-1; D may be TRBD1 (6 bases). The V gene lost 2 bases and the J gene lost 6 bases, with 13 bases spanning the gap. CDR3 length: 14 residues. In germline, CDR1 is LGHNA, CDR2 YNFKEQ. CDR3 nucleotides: TGTGCCAGCAGCCAAACAGGGTTGGGGGCTGAAGCTTTCTTT. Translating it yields CASSQTGLGAEAFF.

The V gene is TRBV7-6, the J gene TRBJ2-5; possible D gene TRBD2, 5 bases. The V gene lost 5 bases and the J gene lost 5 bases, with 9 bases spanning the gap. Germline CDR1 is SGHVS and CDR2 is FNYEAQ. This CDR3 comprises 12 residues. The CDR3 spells CASSPRGETQYF. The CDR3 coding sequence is TGTGCCAGCAGCCCCCGAGGGGAGACCCAGTACTTC.

CDR3 sequence: CASSTRGAADTQYF. Written as DNA, the CDR3 is TGCGCCAGCAGCACGCGGGGGGCCGCAGATACGCAGTATTTT. The genes are TRBV5-1 and TRBJ2-3; 8 positions match TRBD2. Trimming cost V 4 bases and J 4 bases; bases outside gene matches: 5. CDR1 is SGHRS and CDR2 is YFSETQ in the germline V gene. The CDR3 has 14 residues.

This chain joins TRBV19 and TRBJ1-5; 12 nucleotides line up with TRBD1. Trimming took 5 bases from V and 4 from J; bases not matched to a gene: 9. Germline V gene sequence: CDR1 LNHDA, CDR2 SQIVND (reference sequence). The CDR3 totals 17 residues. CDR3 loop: CASSEGTGGESNQPQHF. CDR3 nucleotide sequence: TGTGCCAGTAGTGAGGGGACAGGGGGCGAGTCTAATCAGCCCCAGCATTTT.

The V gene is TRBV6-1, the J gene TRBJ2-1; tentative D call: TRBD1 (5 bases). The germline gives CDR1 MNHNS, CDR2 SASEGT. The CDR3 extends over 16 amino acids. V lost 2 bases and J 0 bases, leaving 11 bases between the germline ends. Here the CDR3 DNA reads TGTGCCAGCAGTGAATTGGGGCAGAGCTCCTACAATGAGCAGTTCTTC. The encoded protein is CASSELGQSSYNEQFF.

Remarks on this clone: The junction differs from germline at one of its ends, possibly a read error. The CDR3 is CASSLLGRGAKTGELFF. The CDR3 DNA follows: TGTGCCAGCAGCTTATTGGGCAGGGGGGCGAAAACCGGGGAGCTGTTTTTT. The chain links TRBV7-8 to TRBJ2-2; tentatively, D is TRBD1 (7 bases). The CDR3 totals 17 residues. CDR1 and CDR2 (germline): SGHVS, FQNEAQ.

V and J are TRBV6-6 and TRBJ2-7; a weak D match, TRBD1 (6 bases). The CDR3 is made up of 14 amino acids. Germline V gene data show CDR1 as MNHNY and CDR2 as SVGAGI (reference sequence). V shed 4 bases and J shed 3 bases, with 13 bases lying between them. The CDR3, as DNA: TGTGCCAGCAGTTCCGGGACATCCTTCTACGAGCAGTACTTC. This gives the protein CASSSGTSFYEQYF.